This is a list of T cell receptor beta chains from one sample in a study of blood T cell repertoires in COVID-19. TCRdb's copy holds only in-frame clones and misses some; the assay was immunoSEQ multiplex PCR. In the table there are 150,000 to 200,000 clones, roughly 90% of which are singletons. Sequenced material: peripheral blood. The receptors here all came from a woman aged 55-70 years with COVID-19, enrolled during active disease. The CDR3 runs from the conserved cysteine through the conserved F or W. A D gene is named only where the DNA matches it firmly. Only some rows state a clone size, as once, few, many or a class for expanded clones.

v_gene: TRBV30
d_gene: -
j_gene: TRBJ1-6
abundance: -
CDR3aa: CASRRWGDNSPLHF
CDR3nt: TGTGCCTCTCGGCGATGGGGAGATAATTCACCCCTCCACTTT

v_gene: TRBV6-4
d_gene: TRBD1
j_gene: TRBJ2-3
abundance: -
CDR3aa: CASSTGVNTDTQYF
CDR3nt: TGTGCCAGCAGTACAGGGGTCAACACAGATACGCAGTATTTT

v_gene: TRBV12-3/TRBV12-4
d_gene: -
j_gene: TRBJ2-5
abundance: -
CDR3aa: CASSLTRWETQYF
CDR3nt: TGTGCCAGCAGTCTGACTAGGTGGGAGACCCAGTACTTC

v_gene: TRBV3-1/TRBV3-2
d_gene: TRBD1
j_gene: TRBJ2-1
abundance: -
CDR3aa: CASSQDLGTGVNEQFF
CDR3nt: TGTGCCAGCAGCCAAGATCTGGGGACAGGAGTCAATGAGCAGTTCTTC

v_gene: TRBV4-3
d_gene: -
j_gene: TRBJ2-7
abundance: -
CDR3aa: CASSQDTATYEQYF
CDR3nt: TGCGCCAGCAGCCAAGACACAGCAACCTACGAGCAGTACTTC

v_gene: TRBV9
d_gene: -
j_gene: TRBJ2-1
abundance: -
CDR3aa: CASSTPSGDSYNEQFF
CDR3nt: TGTGCCAGCAGCACTCCTTCAGGGGACTCCTACAATGAGCAGTTCTTC

v_gene: TRBV9
d_gene: -
j_gene: TRBJ1-4
abundance: -
CDR3aa: CASSPVGARGEKLFF
CDR3nt: TGTGCCAGCAGCCCCGTGGGGGCGCGGGGGGAAAAACTGTTTTTT

v_gene: TRBV2
d_gene: TRBD1
j_gene: TRBJ1-5
abundance: -
CDR3aa: CASSGGQGEQPQHF
CDR3nt: TGTGCCAGCAGTGGCGGACAGGGGGAGCAGCCCCAGCATTTT

v_gene: TRBV5-1
d_gene: TRBD2
j_gene: TRBJ2-2
abundance: -
CDR3aa: CASSGTSGRTSGELFF
CDR3nt: TGCGCCAGCAGCGGCACTAGCGGGAGAACCTCCGGGGAGCTGTTTTTT

v_gene: TRBV7-8
d_gene: -
j_gene: TRBJ2-7
abundance: -
CDR3aa: CASSLQDLGSYEQYF
CDR3nt: TGTGCCAGCAGCTTACAGGACTTAGGCTCCTACGAGCAGTACTTC

v_gene: TRBV10-1
d_gene: TRBD1
j_gene: TRBJ2-2
abundance: -
CDR3aa: CASSPQGADGELFF
CDR3nt: TGCGCCAGCAGTCCCCAGGGGGCGGACGGGGAGCTGTTTTTT

v_gene: TRBV24-1
d_gene: TRBD1
j_gene: TRBJ2-5
abundance: -
CDR3aa: CATSDIGQGQETQYF
CDR3nt: TGTGCCACCAGTGATATCGGACAGGGGCAAGAGACCCAGTACTTC

v_gene: TRBV4-1
d_gene: -
j_gene: TRBJ2-1
abundance: -
CDR3aa: CASSQEIWDTTTNEQFF
CDR3nt: TGCGCCAGCAGCCAAGAAATCTGGGACACCACGACCAATGAGCAGTTCTTC

v_gene: TRBV30
d_gene: TRBD1
j_gene: TRBJ1-6
abundance: once
CDR3aa: CAWGRSGTGSVAAPLHF
CDR3nt: TGTGCCTGGGGCCGATCCGGGACAGGTTCTGTTGCGGCACCCCTCCACTTT

v_gene: TRBV4-2
d_gene: TRBD1
j_gene: TRBJ1-1
abundance: -
CDR3aa: CASSQEQGGLNTEAFF
CDR3nt: TGTGCCAGCAGCCAAGAACAGGGGGGCTTGAACACTGAAGCTTTCTTT

v_gene: TRBV28
d_gene: TRBD1
j_gene: TRBJ1-2
abundance: -
CDR3aa: CATGTGYGYTF
CDR3nt: TGTGCCACCGGGACAGGGTATGGCTACACCTTC

v_gene: TRBV4-3
d_gene: -
j_gene: TRBJ2-1
abundance: once
CDR3aa: CASSQVTGSYNEQFF
CDR3nt: TGCGCCAGCAGCCAAGTTACGGGCTCCTACAATGAGCAGTTCTTC

v_gene: TRBV5-6
d_gene: -
j_gene: TRBJ1-1
abundance: -
CDR3aa: CASSLRGNTEAFF
CDR3nt: TGTGCCAGCAGCTTAAGAGGGAACACTGAAGCTTTCTTT

v_gene: TRBV7-9
d_gene: -
j_gene: TRBJ1-2
abundance: -
CDR3aa: CASSLARDGHGYTF
CDR3nt: TGTGCCAGCAGCTTAGCGCGGGATGGCCATGGCTACACCTTC

v_gene: TRBV27
d_gene: -
j_gene: TRBJ1-1
abundance: once
CDR3aa: CASSASRFEAFF
CDR3nt: TGTGCCAGCAGTGCCAGCAGGTTTGAAGCTTTCTTT

v_gene: TRBV5-4
d_gene: -
j_gene: TRBJ2-3
abundance: -
CDR3aa: CASRKGVGTDTQYF
CDR3nt: TGTGCCAGCAGGAAAGGGGTCGGCACAGATACGCAGTATTTT

v_gene: TRBV30
d_gene: TRBD1
j_gene: TRBJ1-5
abundance: -
CDR3aa: CAWRDRDNQPQHF
CDR3nt: TGTGCCTGGAGAGACAGGGACAATCAGCCCCAGCATTTT

v_gene: TRBV28
d_gene: -
j_gene: TRBJ1-4
abundance: -
CDR3aa: CASSPHRDDEKLFF
CDR3nt: TGTGCCAGCAGTCCCCACAGGGACGATGAAAAACTGTTTTTT

v_gene: TRBV6-5
d_gene: TRBD2
j_gene: TRBJ2-1
abundance: -
CDR3aa: CASRPSGGGYEQFF
CDR3nt: TGTGCCAGCAGGCCATCCGGGGGAGGGTATGAGCAGTTCTTC

v_gene: TRBV11-2
d_gene: -
j_gene: TRBJ2-1
abundance: -
CDR3aa: CASSSSLAGNEQFF
CDR3nt: TGTGCCAGCAGCTCCAGCCTGGCGGGGAATGAGCAGTTCTTC

v_gene: TRBV5-1
d_gene: TRBD2
j_gene: TRBJ2-1
abundance: -
CDR3aa: CASSTGLAGGGTYNEQFF
CDR3nt: TGCGCCAGCAGCACCGGACTAGCGGGAGGGGGAACCTACAATGAGCAGTTCTTC

v_gene: TRBV19
d_gene: TRBD1
j_gene: TRBJ1-3
abundance: -
CDR3aa: CASSRDRARSGNTIYF
CDR3nt: TGTGCCAGTAGTAGGGACAGGGCTCGCTCTGGAAACACCATATATTTT

v_gene: TRBV9
d_gene: TRBD1
j_gene: TRBJ1-5
abundance: few
CDR3aa: CASSVQGANQPQHF
CDR3nt: TGTGCCAGCAGCGTACAGGGGGCCAATCAGCCCCAGCATTTT

v_gene: TRBV7-2
d_gene: -
j_gene: TRBJ1-1
abundance: -
CDR3aa: CASSLGWLNTEAFF
CDR3nt: TGTGCCAGCAGCTTAGGTTGGCTGAACACTGAAGCTTTCTTT

v_gene: TRBV4-3
d_gene: TRBD1
j_gene: TRBJ2-2
abundance: -
CDR3aa: CASSQVRDSGNTGELFF
CDR3nt: TGCGCCAGCAGCCAGGTCCGGGACAGCGGGAACACCGGGGAGCTGTTTTTT

v_gene: TRBV5-1
d_gene: -
j_gene: TRBJ1-4
abundance: -
CDR3aa: CASSLGGAGDENEKLFF
CDR3nt: TGCGCCAGCAGCTTGGGTGGGGCAGGGGATGAGAATGAAAAACTGTTTTTT

v_gene: TRBV7-2
d_gene: TRBD1
j_gene: TRBJ1-5
abundance: -
CDR3aa: CASSTRTGVFNQPQHF
CDR3nt: TGTGCCAGCAGCACTAGGACAGGGGTGTTCAATCAGCCCCAGCATTTT

v_gene: TRBV27
d_gene: TRBD2
j_gene: TRBJ2-3
abundance: -
CDR3aa: CASSLYPGLAGGDTQYF
CDR3nt: TGTGCCAGCAGCCTATACCCGGGACTAGCGGGAGGGGATACGCAGTATTTT

v_gene: TRBV6-4
d_gene: -
j_gene: TRBJ2-5
abundance: -
CDR3aa: CASSDSGGGETQYF
CDR3nt: TGTGCCAGCAGTGACTCGGGTGGGGGGGAGACCCAGTACTTC

v_gene: TRBV4-3
d_gene: TRBD2
j_gene: TRBJ2-1
abundance: -
CDR3aa: CASSQISGTSGWHEQFF
CDR3nt: TGCGCCAGCAGCCAAATTTCCGGGACTAGCGGGTGGCATGAGCAGTTCTTC